The entry below describes one T cell receptor beta chain. All of the donors resided in Nashville, Tennessee, and each was a Caucasian adult. Profiled with immunoSEQ multiplex PCR; TCRdb holds only in-frame clones, not every one. The sample shows approximately 1.5 million clones, about 98.5% of them seen only once. This entry is derived from a study of shared clonotypes between healthy human individuals. Trimming took 1 base from V and 7 from J; bases not matched to a gene: 4. Germline assignment: CDR1 KGHSH and CDR2 LQKENI. The CDR3 runs to 14 residues. The chain combines TRBV18 with TRBJ1-5, with 7 bases lining up with TRBD1. Sequenced sample: naive CD4+ T cells sorted from blood. Subset described: CD45RA+ positively selected. The receptor was derived from a man younger than 40 in good health. CDR3 protein: CASSPQGGQQPQHF. CDR3 DNA sequence: TGTGCCAGCTCACCACAAGGGGGCCAACAGCCCCAGCATTTT.